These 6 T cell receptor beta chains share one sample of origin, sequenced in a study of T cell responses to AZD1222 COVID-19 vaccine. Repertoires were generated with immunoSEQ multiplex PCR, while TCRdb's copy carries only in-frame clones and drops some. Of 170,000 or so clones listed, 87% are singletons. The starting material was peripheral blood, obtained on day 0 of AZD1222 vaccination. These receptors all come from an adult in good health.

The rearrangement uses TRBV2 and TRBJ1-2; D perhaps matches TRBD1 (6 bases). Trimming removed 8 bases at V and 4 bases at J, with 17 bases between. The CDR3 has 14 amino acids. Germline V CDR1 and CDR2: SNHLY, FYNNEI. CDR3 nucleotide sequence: TGTGCCAGCTCCACTTTGGACAGCGGCTATGGCTACACCTTC. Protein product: CASSTLDSGYGYTF.

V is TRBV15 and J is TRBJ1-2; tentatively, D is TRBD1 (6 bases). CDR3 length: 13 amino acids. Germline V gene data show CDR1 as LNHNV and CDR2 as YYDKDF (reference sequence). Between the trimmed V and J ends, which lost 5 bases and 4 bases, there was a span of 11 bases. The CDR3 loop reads CATSQTGIYGYTF. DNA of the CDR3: TGTGCCACCAGCCAAACAGGGATCTATGGCTACACCTTC.

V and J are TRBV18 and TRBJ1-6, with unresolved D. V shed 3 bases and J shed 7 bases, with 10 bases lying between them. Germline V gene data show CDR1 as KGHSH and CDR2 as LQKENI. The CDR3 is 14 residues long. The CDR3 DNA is TGTGCCAGCTCACCTGAAGCCCTAAATTCACCCCTCCACTTT. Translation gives CASSPEALNSPLHF. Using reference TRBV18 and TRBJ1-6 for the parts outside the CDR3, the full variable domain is NAGVMQNPRHLVRRRGQEARLRCSPMKGHSHVYWYRQLPEEGLKFMVYLQKENIIDESGMPKERFSAEFPKEGPSILRIQQVVRGDSAAYFCASSPEALNSPLHFGNGTRLTVT.

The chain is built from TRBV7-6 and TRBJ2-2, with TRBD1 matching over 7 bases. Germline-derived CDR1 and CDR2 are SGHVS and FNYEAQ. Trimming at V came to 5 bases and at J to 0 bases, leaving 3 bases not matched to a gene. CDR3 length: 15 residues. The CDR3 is CASSGTASNTGELFF. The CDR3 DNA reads TGTGCCAGCAGCGGGACAGCCTCGAACACCGGGGAGCTGTTTTTT.

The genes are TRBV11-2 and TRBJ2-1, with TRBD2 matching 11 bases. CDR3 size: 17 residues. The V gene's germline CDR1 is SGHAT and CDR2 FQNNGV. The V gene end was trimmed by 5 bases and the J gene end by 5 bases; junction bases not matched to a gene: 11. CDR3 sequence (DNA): TGTGCCAGCAGCCCCCGAAAACCGGGACTAGCGGACAATGAGCAGTTCTTC. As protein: CASSPRKPGLADNEQFF.

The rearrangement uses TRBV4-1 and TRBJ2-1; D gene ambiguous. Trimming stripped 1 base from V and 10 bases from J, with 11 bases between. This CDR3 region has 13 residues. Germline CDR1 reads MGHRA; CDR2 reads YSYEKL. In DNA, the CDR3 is TGCGCCAGCAGCCAAGTGTCGATTGGAGAGCAGTTCTTC. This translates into CASSQVSIGEQFF.